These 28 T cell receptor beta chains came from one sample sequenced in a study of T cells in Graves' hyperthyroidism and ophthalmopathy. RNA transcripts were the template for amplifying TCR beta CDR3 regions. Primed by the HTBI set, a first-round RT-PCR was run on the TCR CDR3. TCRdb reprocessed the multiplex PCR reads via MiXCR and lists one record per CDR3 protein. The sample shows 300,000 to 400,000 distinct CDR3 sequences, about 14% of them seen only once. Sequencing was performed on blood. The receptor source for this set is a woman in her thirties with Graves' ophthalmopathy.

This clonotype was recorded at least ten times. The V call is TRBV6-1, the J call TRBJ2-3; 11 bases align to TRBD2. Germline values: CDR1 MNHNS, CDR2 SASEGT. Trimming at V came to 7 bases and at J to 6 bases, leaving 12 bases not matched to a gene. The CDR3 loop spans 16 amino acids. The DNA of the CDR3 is TGTGCCAGCACCCTTATAGCGGGGGGGAGCAGGGATACGCAGTATTTT. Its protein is CASTLIAGGSRDTQYF.

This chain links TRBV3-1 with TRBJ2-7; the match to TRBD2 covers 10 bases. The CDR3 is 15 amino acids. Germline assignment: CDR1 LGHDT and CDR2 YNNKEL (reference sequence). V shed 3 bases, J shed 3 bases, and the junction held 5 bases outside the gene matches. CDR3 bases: TGTGCCAGCAGCCATCACCGGACTAGCGGCTACGAGCAGTACTTC. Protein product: CASSHHRTSGYEQYF.

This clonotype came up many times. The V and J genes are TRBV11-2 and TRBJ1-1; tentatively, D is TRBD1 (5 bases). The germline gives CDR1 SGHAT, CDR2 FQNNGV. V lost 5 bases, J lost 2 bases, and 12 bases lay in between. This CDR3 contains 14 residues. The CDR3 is CASSPIQGNTEAFF. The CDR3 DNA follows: TGTGCCAGCAGCCCTATCCAGGGTAACACTGAAGCTTTCTTT.

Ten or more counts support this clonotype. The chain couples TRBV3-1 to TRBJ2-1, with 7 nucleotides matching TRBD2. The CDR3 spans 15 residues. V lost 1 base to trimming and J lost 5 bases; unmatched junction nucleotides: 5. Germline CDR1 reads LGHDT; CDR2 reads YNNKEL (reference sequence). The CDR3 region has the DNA TGTGCCAGCAGCCAAGTATGGGGAGGGGACAATGAGCAGTTCTTC. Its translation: CASSQVWGGDNEQFF.

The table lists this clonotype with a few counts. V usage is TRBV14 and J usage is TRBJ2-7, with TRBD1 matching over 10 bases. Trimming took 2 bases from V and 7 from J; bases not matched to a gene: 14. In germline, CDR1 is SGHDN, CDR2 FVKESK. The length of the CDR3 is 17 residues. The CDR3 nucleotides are TGTGCCAGCAGCCAACATCGTGTTGGACAGGGGGAAGGGGAGCAGTACTTC. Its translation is CASSQHRVGQGEGEQYF.

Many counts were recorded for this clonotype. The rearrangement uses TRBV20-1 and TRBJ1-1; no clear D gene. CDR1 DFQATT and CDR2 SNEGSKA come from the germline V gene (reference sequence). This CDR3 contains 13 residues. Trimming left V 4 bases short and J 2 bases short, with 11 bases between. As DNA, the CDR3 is TGCAGTGCTATAAGTGGCAGAAACACTGAAGCTTTCTTT. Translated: CSAISGRNTEAFF.

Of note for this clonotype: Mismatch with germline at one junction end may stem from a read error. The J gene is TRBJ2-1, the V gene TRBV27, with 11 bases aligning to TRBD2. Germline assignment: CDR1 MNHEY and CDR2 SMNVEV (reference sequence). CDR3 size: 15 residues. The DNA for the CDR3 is TGTGCCAGCAGTTTAGCTAGCGGGGGGTACAATGAGCAGCTCTTC. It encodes CASSLASGGYNEQLF.

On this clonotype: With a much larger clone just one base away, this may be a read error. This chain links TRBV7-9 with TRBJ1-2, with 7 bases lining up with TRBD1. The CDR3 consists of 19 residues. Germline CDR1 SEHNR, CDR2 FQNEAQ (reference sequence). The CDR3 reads CAGSLAQVAGTAHYYGYTF. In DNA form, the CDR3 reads TGTGCCGGCAGCTTAGCGCAGGTTGCCGGGACAGCTCACTACTATGGCTACACCTTC.

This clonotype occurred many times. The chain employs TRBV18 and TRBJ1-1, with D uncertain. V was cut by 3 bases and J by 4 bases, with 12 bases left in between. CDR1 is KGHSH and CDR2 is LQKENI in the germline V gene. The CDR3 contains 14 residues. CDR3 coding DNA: TGTGCCAGCTCACCTGAAAACGAAGGCACTGAAGCTTTCTTT. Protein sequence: CASSPENEGTEAFF.

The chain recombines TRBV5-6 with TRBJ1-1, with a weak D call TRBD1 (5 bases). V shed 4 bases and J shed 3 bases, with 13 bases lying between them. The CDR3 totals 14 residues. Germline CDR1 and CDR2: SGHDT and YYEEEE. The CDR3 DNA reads TGTGCCAGCAGCAATCAGGACAAATACACTGAAGCTTTCTTT. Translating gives CASSNQDKYTEAFF. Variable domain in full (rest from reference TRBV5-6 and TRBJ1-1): DAGVTQSPTHLIKTRGQQVTLRCSPKSGHDTVSWYQQALGQGPQFIFQYYEEEERQRGNFPDRFSGHQFPNYSSELNVNALLLGDSALYLCASSNQDKYTEAFFGQGTRLTVV.

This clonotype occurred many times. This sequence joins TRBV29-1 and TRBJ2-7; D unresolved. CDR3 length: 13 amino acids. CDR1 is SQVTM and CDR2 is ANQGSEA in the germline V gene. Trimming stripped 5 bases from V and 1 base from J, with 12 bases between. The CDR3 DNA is TGCAGCGTTCGCCCCAGTGCGTCCTACGAGCAGTACTTC. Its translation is CSVRPSASYEQYF.

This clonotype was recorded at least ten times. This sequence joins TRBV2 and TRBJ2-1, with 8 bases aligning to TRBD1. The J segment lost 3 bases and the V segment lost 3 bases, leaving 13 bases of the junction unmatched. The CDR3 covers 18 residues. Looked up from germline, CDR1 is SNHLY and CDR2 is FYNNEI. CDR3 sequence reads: CASSDRTGSSFFYNEQFF. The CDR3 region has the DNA TGTGCCAGCAGTGACAGGACAGGGTCTTCGTTTTTCTACAATGAGCAGTTCTTC. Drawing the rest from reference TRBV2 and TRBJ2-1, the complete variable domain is EPEVTQTPSHQVTQMGQEVILRCVPISNHLYFYWYRQILGQKVEFLVSFYNNEISEKSEIFDDQFSVERPDGSNFTLKIRSTKLEDSAMYFCASSDRTGSSFFYNEQFFGPGTRLTVL.

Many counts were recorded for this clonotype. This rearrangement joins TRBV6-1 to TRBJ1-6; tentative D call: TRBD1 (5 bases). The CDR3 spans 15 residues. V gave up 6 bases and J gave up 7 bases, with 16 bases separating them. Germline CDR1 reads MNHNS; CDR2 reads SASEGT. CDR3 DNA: TGTGCCAGCAGGGCCAGGGAGGGGCAGAATTCACCCCTCCACTTT. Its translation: CASRAREGQNSPLHF.

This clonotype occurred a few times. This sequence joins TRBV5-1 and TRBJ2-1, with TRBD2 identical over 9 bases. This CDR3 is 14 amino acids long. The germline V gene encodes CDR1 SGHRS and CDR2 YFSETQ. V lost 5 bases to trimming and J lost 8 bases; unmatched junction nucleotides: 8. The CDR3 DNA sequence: TGCGCCAGCAGACCGGGACTAGCCTCAGATGAGCAGTTCTTC. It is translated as CASRPGLASDEQFF.

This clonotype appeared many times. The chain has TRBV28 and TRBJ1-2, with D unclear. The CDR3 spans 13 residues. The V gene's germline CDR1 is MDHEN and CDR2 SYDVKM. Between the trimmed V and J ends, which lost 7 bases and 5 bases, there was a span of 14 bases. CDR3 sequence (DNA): TGTGCCAGCATTGGACCCTTGGATTATGGCTACACCTTC. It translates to CASIGPLDYGYTF.

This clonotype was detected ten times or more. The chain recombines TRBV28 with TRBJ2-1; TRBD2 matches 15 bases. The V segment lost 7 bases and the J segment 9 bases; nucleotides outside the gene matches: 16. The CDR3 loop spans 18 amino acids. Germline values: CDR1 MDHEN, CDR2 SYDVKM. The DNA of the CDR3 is TGTGCCAGCACTAAAGGACTAGCGGGGGGGCTGGTCTACGGTGAGCAGTTCTTC. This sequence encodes CASTKGLAGGLVYGEQFF.

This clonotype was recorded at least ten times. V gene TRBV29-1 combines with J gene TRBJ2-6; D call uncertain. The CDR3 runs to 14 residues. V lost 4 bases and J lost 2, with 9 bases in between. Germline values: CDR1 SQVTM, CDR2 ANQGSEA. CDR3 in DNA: TGCAGCGTTGCGCACCTGACTGGGGCCAACGTCCTGACTTTC. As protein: CSVAHLTGANVLTF.

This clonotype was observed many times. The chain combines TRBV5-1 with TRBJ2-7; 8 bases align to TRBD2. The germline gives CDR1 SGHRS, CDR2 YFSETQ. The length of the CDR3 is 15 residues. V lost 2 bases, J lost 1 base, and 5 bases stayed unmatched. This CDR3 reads CASSLIGGGSYEQYF. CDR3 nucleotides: TGCGCCAGCAGCTTAATCGGCGGGGGGTCCTACGAGCAGTACTTC.

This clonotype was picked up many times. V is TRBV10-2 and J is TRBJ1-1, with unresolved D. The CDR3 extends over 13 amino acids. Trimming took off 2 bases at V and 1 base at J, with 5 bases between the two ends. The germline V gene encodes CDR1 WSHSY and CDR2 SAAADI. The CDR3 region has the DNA TGCGCCAGCAGTGAGAGAAGGAACACTGAAGCTTTCTTT. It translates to CASSERRNTEAFF.

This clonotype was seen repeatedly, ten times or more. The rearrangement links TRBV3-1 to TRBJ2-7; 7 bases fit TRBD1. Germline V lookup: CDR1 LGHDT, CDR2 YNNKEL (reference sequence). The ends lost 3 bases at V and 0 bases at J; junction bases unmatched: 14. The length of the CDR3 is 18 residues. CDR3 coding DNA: TGTGCCAGCAGCCAGTCGCGTCGGGGTGGGACAGTCTCCTACGAGCAGTACTTC. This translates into CASSQSRRGGTVSYEQYF.

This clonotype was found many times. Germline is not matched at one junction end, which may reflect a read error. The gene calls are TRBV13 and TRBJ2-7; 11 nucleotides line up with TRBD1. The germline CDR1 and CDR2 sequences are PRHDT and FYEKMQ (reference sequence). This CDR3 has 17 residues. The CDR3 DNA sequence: TGTGCCAACAGCTTAGAATTAGGGACAGGGGGAGGCCACGAGCAGTACTTC. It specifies CANSLELGTGGGHEQYF.

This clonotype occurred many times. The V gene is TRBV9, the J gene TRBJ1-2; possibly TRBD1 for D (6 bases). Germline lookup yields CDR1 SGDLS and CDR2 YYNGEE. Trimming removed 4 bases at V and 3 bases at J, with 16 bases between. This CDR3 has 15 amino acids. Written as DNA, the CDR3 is TGTGCCAGCAGCTCGCCCAGGGGTCGGGACTATGGCTACACCTTC. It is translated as CASSSPRGRDYGYTF.

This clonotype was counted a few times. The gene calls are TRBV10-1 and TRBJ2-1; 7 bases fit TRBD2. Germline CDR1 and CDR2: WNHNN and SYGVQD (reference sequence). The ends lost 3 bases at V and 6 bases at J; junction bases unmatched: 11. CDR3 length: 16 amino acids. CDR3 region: CASSEYTGGRANEQFF. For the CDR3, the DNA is TGCGCCAGCAGTGAATATACCGGAGGGAGGGCCAATGAGCAGTTCTTC.

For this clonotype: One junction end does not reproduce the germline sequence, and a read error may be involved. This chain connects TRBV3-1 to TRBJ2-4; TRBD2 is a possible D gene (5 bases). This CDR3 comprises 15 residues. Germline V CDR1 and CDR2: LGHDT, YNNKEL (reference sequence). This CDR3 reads CASSQANLAKKIQYF. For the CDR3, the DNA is TGTGCGAGCAGCCAGGCGAATCTAGCCAAAAAGATTCAGTACTTC.

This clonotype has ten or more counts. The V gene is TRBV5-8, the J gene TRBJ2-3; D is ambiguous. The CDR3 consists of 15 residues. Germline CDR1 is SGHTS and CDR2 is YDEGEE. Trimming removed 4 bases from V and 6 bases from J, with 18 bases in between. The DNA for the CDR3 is TGTGCCAGCAGCCCCCGGCGCGGCCCGCCGGATACGCAGTATTTT. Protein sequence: CASSPRRGPPDTQYF.

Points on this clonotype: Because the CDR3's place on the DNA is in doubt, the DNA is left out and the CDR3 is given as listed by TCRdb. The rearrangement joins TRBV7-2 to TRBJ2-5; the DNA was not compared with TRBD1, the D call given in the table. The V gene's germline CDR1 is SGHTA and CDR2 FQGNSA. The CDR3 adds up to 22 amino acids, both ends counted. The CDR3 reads CASSFYICSASHGGGDQETQYF.

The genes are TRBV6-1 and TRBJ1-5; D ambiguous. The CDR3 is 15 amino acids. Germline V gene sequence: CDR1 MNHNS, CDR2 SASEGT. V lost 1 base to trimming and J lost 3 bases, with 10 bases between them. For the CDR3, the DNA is TGTGCCAGCAGTGAAGGGTCAGGCCCCAATCAGCCCCAGCATTTT. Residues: CASSEGSGPNQPQHF.

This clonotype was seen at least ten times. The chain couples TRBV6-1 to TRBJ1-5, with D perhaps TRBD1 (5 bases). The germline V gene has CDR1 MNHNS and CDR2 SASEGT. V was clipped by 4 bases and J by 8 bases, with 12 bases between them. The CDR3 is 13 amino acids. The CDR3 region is CASSVSGQEPQHF. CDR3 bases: TGTGCCAGCAGTGTATCAGGGCAGGAGCCCCAGCATTTT.